The 26 T cell receptor beta chains given below trace back to one sample, sequenced in a study of tumor-infiltrating lymphocytes in primary liver carcinoma. A constant-region primer primed TCR beta cDNA synthesis from roughly 520 ng of total RNA. Libraries of TCR beta came from three nested multiplex PCR rounds with slightly modified ARM-PCR. The two initial PCR rounds, roughly 11 cycles each, used TRBV1-TRBV30 forward and C-beta reverse primers. TCRdb analysed the multiplex PCR reads with MiXCR anew, one entry per CDR3 protein. The table shows tens of thousands of distinct CDR3 sequences, with 72% occurring only once. Both RNA and DNA were isolated together from about 21-30 mg of bulk tissue that had not been sorted. Sequencing input: liver tumor tissue from sampling region 1. The subset is: tumor region T1, superior pole. These receptors came from a man between 40 and 49 years old with primary liver carcinoma and hepatitis B virus infection.

As for this clonotype: A junction boundary mismatches the germline segment, possibly from a read error. The chain uses TRBV4-1 and TRBJ1-1, with D unclear. CDR1 is MGHRA, CDR2 YSYEKL, per germline. The CDR3 contains 17 residues. CDR3 in DNA: TGCGCCAGCAGCCTGAAACAGCTGGAGGTGATGAACATTGAAGCTTTCTTT. Amino acids: CASSLKQLEVMNIEAFF.

This clonotype was observed a handful of times. The CDR3 region has the DNA TGCGCCAGCACCGGGACTAGCGGGCTTGAGCAGTACTTC. It yields the protein CASTGTSGLEQYF. The chain links TRBV5-1 to TRBJ2-7; 12 nucleotides line up with TRBD2. The germline V gene encodes CDR1 SGHRS and CDR2 YFSETQ. The CDR3 covers 13 residues. After removal of 6 bases from V and 7 bases from J, the junction contained 5 bases not matched to a gene.

This chain links TRBV12-3 or TRBV12-4 with TRBJ1-1, with D hard to call. V was pared by 5 bases and J by 9 bases, with 16 bases between. The CDR3 consists of 13 residues. CDR3 amino acids: CASSLRYWEKAFF. In DNA, the CDR3 is TGTGCCAGCAGTCTCCGATACTGGGAGAAAGCTTTCTTT.

A remark on this clonotype: The CDR3 does not close with the conserved phenylalanine or tryptophan, likely indicating a read error. This sequence joins TRBV4-1 and TRBJ2-3; perhaps D is TRBD1 or TRBD2 (6 bases each). The CDR3 loop spans 14 amino acids. The V gene's germline CDR1 is MGHRA and CDR2 YSYEKL. The DNA of the CDR3 is TGTGCCAGCCTCGGCCGGGGGCCCACAGATACGCAGTATTCT. Translated, it gives CASLGRGPTDTQYS.

Details on this clonotype: One end of the junction fails to match germline, which may point to a read error. V and J are TRBV12-3 or TRBV12-4 and TRBJ1-1, with a weak D call TRBD1 (6 bases). The CDR3 length is 17 residues. Here the CDR3 reads CASSSAWGTLMNIEAFF. CDR3 coding DNA: TGTGCCAGCAGTTCAGCCTGGGGGACATTAATGAACATTGAAGCTTTCTTT.

In this sample, this clonotype turned up many times. The V gene is TRBV7-9, the J gene TRBJ2-5, with TRBD1 matching 7 bases. CDR1 and CDR2 from the germline V gene are SEHNR and FQNEAQ (reference sequence). V gave up 2 bases and J gave up 4 bases; unmatched junction bases: 7. This CDR3 contains 15 residues. The CDR3 protein is CASSLQQQGSETQYF. CDR3 nucleotide sequence: TGTGCCAGCAGCTTACAGCAACAGGGGTCAGAGACCCAGTACTTC.

This chain links TRBV4-1 with TRBJ2-2; 7 bases agree with TRBD1. Germline V gene sequence: CDR1 MGHRA, CDR2 YSYEKL. The CDR3 length is 18 residues. The V and J ends lost 10 bases and 7 bases, in that order; junction bases with no gene match: 24. Here the CDR3 reads CATSQPSSETGKVGELFF. Written as DNA, the CDR3 is TGCGCCACCAGTCAACCTTCCTCCGAGACAGGGAAGGTCGGGGAGCTGTTTTTT.

This chain links TRBV5-4 with TRBJ2-7; D is unresolved. Looked up from germline, CDR1 is SGHNT and CDR2 is YYREEE (reference sequence). Trimming took 4 bases from V and 5 from J, leaving 13 bases between them. The CDR3 is 13 amino acids. CDR3 coding DNA: TGTGCCAGCAGCCCGGGCTATGCCCACGAGCAGTACTTC. Its protein product is CASSPGYAHEQYF.

For this clonotype: The junction departs from germline at one end; a sequencing error may be responsible. V gene TRBV4-2 combines with J gene TRBJ2-1, with TRBD1 identical over 10 bases. This CDR3 region has 15 residues. Germline CDR1 is LGHNA and CDR2 is YNFKEQ. The CDR3: CVSSPRTGGNNERFF. The CDR3 nucleotides are TGTGTCAGCAGCCCGCGGACAGGGGGGAACAATGAGCGGTTCTTC.

This chain uses TRBV6-2 or TRBV6-3 with TRBJ2-1, with D maybe TRBD1 (5 bases). This CDR3 is 17 amino acids long. Trimming cost V 2 bases and J 0 bases, with 14 bases left between them. Germline V lookup: CDR1 MNHEY, CDR2 SVGEGT. The CDR3 is CASSYGASGPSYNEQFF. In nucleotides, the CDR3 is TGTGCCAGCAGTTACGGGGCGAGTGGACCCTCCTACAATGAGCAGTTCTTC.

Concerning this clonotype itself: This CDR3 is missing its conserved last phenylalanine or tryptophan, likely due to a read error. The chain carries TRBV4-1 and TRBJ2-1, with unresolved D. This CDR3 has 12 amino acids. The germline V gene encodes CDR1 MGHRA and CDR2 YSYEKL. The CDR3 loop reads CARSQAGTEQFL. For the CDR3, the DNA is TGCGCCAGAAGCCAAGCAGGAACCGAGCAGTTCCTC.

In the case of this clonotype: Germline and junction disagree at one end, which may indicate a read error. The chain couples TRBV11-2 to TRBJ2-7; 8 nucleotides align to TRBD1. This CDR3 is 17 amino acids long. CDR1 and CDR2 (germline): SGHAT, FQNNGV. The CDR3 bases are TGTGCCAGCAGCTCCCGGGCAGGGGGCGCCAACAGACACGAACAGTACTTC. Translation gives CASSSRAGGANRHEQYF.

The chain has TRBV2 and TRBJ1-2; the match to TRBD1 covers 10 bases. CDR3 length equals 13 residues. Germline CDR1 reads SNHLY; CDR2 reads FYNNEI. V lost 6 bases to trimming and J lost 8 bases; unmatched junction nucleotides: 6. The CDR3 nucleotides read TGTGCCAGCAGGAGACAGGGGGCTTGGGGCTACACCTTC. Translating it yields CASRRQGAWGYTF. Using reference TRBV2 and TRBJ1-2 for the parts outside the CDR3, the full variable domain is EPEVTQTPSHQVTQMGQEVILRCVPISNHLYFYWYRQILGQKVEFLVSFYNNEISEKSEIFDDQFSVERPDGSNFTLKIRSTKLEDSAMYFCASRRQGAWGYTFGSGTRLTVV.

Turning to this clonotype: One end of the junction is discordant with germline, which a read error may explain. This sequence joins TRBV27 and TRBJ2-6, with a possible D match to TRBD1 (5 bases). In germline, CDR1 is MNHEY, CDR2 SMNVEV (reference sequence). The CDR3 runs 15 residues. The CDR3 sequence: CASSLAGAGANILTF. DNA of the CDR3: TGTGCCAGCAGTTTAGCAGGTGCTGGGGCCAACATCCTGACTTTC. The full variable domain, rest sourced from reference TRBV27 and TRBJ2-6, is EAQVTQNPRYLITVTGKKLTVTCSQNMNHEYMSWYRQDPGLGLRQIYYSMNVEVTDKGDVPEGYKVSRKEKRNFPLILESPSPNQTSLYFCASSLAGAGANILTFGAGSRLTVL.

For this clonotype: This may arise from a read error, as a much more abundant clone is one base away. This chain links TRBV5-1 with TRBJ2-2; tentatively, D is TRBD1 (6 bases). The CDR3 is made up of 15 amino acids. The germline gives CDR1 SGHRS, CDR2 YFSETQ. DNA of the CDR3: TGCGTCAGCAGCTTTACAGGGCCCGGCACCGGGGAGCTGTTTTTT. Translating it yields CVSSFTGPGTGELFF.

In the case of this clonotype: One end of the junction fails to match germline, which may point to a read error. The J gene is TRBJ2-6, the V gene TRBV6-5, with TRBD1 as a possible D gene (6 bases). The germline V gene has CDR1 MNHEY and CDR2 SVGAGI. The CDR3 is 18 residues long. The DNA for the CDR3 is TGTGCCAGCAGTCTTTGTACAGGGATGGAAGCTGGGACCAACGTCCTGACTTTC. Residues: CASSLCTGMEAGTNVLTF.

The J gene is TRBJ2-5, the V gene TRBV20-1, with D possibly called TRBD1 or TRBD2 (5 bases each). Deletions cut 6 bases from V and 6 bases from J, with 23 bases between. The CDR3 covers 15 residues. CDR1 DFQATT and CDR2 SNEGSKA come from the germline V gene (reference sequence). CDR3: CSARLGIRGAKTQYF. The CDR3 region has the DNA TGCAGTGCCCGTCTGGGGATACGAGGGGCGAAGACCCAGTACTTC.

As for this clonotype: A junction boundary mismatches the germline segment, possibly from a read error. This chain connects TRBV11-2 to TRBJ2-2; tentative D call: TRBD2 (5 bases). Germline loops: CDR1 SGHAT, CDR2 FQNNGV. The CDR3 covers 16 residues. The CDR3 sequence: CASSLVALRGTGELFF. The DNA for the CDR3 is TGCGCCAGCAGCTTAGTGGCGCTACGGGGAACCGGGGAGCTGTTTTTT.

This clonotype was seen a handful of times. A clone one base away is much larger, so this may be a read error. The conserved closing phenylalanine or tryptophan is absent in this CDR3, likely reflecting a read error. This chain links TRBV5-4 with TRBJ2-1; D call uncertain. The CDR3 has 14 amino acids. V lost 2 bases and J lost 7, with 13 bases in between. Germline V gene data show CDR1 as SGHNT and CDR2 as YYREEE (reference sequence). The CDR3 nucleotides read TGTGCCAGCAGCTTAGGTTTAGCAGAGAATGAGCAGTTCTAC. This gives the protein CASSLGLAENEQFY.

In its sample, this clonotype was seen many times. The gene calls are TRBV5-4 and TRBJ2-3; TRBD2 aligns across 9 bases. After removal of 3 bases from V and 3 bases from J, the junction contained 8 bases not matched to a gene. The V gene's germline CDR1 is SGHNT and CDR2 YYREEE (reference sequence). CDR3 length equals 16 residues. CDR3 region: CASSSPAGGYTDTQYF. DNA of the CDR3: TGTGCCAGCAGCTCCCCGGCGGGAGGGTATACAGATACGCAGTATTTT.

The count of this clonotype is one. This sequence joins TRBV10-1 and TRBJ2-7; 10 nucleotides agree with TRBD1. This CDR3 comprises 15 residues. Per the germline V gene, CDR1 is WNHNN and CDR2 is SYGVQD (reference sequence). Germline trimming cut 3 bases from V and 3 bases from J; bases unmatched to any gene: 5. The CDR3 reads CASSDPGQGIYEQYV. CDR3 bases: TGCGCCAGCAGTGATCCGGGACAGGGGATCTACGAGCAGTACGTC.

The rearrangement uses TRBV29-1 and TRBJ2-5; D ambiguous. CDR1 is SQVTM and CDR2 is ANQGSEA in the germline V gene. Trimming removed 3 bases from V and 5 bases from J, with 19 bases in between. The CDR3 runs to 15 residues. For the CDR3, the DNA is TGCAGCGTTGATTACAGCTGGGTGACCCACGAGACCCAGTACTTC. Its protein is CSVDYSWVTHETQYF.

About this clonotype: The junction does not match germline at one end; this may be a read error. V gene TRBV5-5 combines with J gene TRBJ1-2; TRBD1 aligns across 10 bases. The germline gives CDR1 SGHKS, CDR2 YYEKEE (reference sequence). The length of the CDR3 is 17 residues. This chain's CDR3 is CANSLSGTGALWDGYTF. The CDR3 nucleotides are TGTGCCAACAGCCTGAGTGGGACAGGGGCCCTTTGGGATGGCTACACCTTC. Together with reference TRBV5-5 and TRBJ1-2, the CDR3 gives the full variable domain: DAGVTQSPTHLIKTRGQQVTLRCSPISGHKSVSWYQQVLGQGPQFIFQYYEKEERGRGNFPDRFSARQFPNYSSELNVNALLLGDSALYLCANSLSGTGALWDGYTFGSGTRLTVV.

As regards this clonotype: The junction departs from germline at one end; a sequencing error may be responsible. The genes are TRBV4-1 and TRBJ1-5; 8 bases map to TRBD1. The germline CDR1 and CDR2 sequences are MGHRA and YSYEKL. The CDR3 length is 16 residues. In DNA, the CDR3 is TGCGCCAACAGCCCTGGACAGGGAGCGGTCAATCAGCCCCAGCATTTT. Protein product: CANSPGQGAVNQPQHF.

The chain combines TRBV12-3 or TRBV12-4 with TRBJ2-1, with D uncertain. The V end was cut by 3 bases, the J end by 15 bases, with 21 bases between. The CDR3 is 14 residues long. DNA of the CDR3: TGTGCCAGCAGTTTGATTAGGGCTTACAATGGGCGGTTCTTC. Residues: CASSLIRAYNGRFF.

The V and J genes are TRBV12-3 or TRBV12-4 and TRBJ2-3, with TRBD2 matching 9 bases. V lost 3 bases to trimming and J lost 5 bases; unmatched junction nucleotides: 18. The CDR3 loop spans 19 amino acids. The CDR3 spells CASSLGVAGVVPSVDTQYF. The CDR3 DNA follows: TGTGCCAGCAGTTTGGGAGTAGCGGGAGTTGTCCCCTCCGTAGATACGCAGTATTTT.